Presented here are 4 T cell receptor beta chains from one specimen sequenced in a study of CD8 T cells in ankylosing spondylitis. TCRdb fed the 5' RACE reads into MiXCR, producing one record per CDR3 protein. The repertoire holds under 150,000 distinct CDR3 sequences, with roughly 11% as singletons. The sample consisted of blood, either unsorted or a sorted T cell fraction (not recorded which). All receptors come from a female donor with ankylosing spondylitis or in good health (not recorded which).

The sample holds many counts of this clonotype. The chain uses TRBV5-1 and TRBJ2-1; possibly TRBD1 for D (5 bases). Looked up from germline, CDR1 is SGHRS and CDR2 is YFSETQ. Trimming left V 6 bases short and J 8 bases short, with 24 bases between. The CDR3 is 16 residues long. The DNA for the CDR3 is TGCGCCAGCACCTTTAGTGGGGCAGGCCCCCGATATGAGCAGTTCTTC. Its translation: CASTFSGAGPRYEQFF.

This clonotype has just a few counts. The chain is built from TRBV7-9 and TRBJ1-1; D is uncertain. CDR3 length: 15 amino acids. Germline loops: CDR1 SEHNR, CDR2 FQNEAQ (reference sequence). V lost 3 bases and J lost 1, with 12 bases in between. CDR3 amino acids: CASSFGSASNTEAFF. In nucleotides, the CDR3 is TGTGCCAGCAGCTTTGGGTCGGCCTCGAACACTGAAGCTTTCTTT.

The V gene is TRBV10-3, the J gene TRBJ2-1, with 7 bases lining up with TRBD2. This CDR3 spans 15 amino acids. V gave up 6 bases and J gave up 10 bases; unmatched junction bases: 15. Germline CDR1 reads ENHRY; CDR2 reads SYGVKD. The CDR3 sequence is CAIRQGSRESYEQFF. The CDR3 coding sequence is TGTGCCATCAGGCAGGGATCGCGGGAGAGTTACGAGCAGTTCTTC.

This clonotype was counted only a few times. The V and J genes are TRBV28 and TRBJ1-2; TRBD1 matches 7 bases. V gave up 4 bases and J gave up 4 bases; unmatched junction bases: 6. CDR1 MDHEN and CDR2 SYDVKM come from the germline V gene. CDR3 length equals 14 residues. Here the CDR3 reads CASSSQQGPYGYTF. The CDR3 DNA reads TGTGCCAGCAGTTCACAACAGGGGCCCTATGGCTACACCTTC.